The clone carrying this T cell receptor (beta chain) came up many times. The record originates from a study of T cells in Graves' hyperthyroidism and ophthalmopathy. Looked up from germline, CDR1 is SNHLY and CDR2 is FYNNEI. Deletions cut 7 bases from V and 10 bases from J, with 17 bases between. The CDR3 totals 13 residues. Researchers amplified the TCR beta CDR3 regions from RNA transcripts. Researchers ran a first-round RT-PCR on the TCR CDR3 using the HTBI primer set. TCRdb fed the multiplex PCR reads into MiXCR, producing one record per CDR3 protein. The sample includes about 460,000 distinct CDR3 sequences, roughly 22% of them seen just once.

Sequences were obtained from blood. This TCR was sampled from a woman between 70 and 85 years old with Graves' ophthalmopathy. V is TRBV2 and J is TRBJ2-1, with a weak D call TRBD2 (6 bases). The CDR3 DNA reads as TGTGCCAGCAAGGGGACTGTTTCGACGGAGCAGTTCTTC. Translation gives CASKGTVSTEQFF.